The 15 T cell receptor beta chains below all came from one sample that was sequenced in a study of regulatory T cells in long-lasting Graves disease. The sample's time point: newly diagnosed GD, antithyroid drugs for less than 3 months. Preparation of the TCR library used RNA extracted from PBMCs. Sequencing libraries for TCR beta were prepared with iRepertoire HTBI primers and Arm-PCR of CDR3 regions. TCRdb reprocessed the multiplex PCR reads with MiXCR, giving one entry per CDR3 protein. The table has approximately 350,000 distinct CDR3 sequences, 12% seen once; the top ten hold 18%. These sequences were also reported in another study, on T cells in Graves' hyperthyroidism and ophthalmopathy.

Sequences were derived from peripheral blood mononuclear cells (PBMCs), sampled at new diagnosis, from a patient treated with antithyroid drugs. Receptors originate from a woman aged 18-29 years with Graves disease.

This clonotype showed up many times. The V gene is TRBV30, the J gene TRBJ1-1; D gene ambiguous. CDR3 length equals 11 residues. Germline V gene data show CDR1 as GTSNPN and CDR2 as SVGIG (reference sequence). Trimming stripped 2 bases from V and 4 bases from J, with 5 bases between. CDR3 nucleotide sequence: TGTGCCTGGAGTAGGAGCACTGAAGCTTTCTTT. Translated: CAWSRSTEAFF.

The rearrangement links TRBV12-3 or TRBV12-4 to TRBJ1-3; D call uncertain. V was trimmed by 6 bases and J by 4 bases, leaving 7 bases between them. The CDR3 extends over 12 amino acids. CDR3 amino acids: CASRFLGNTIYF. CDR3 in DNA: TGTGCCAGCAGGTTTCTCGGAAACACCATATATTTT.

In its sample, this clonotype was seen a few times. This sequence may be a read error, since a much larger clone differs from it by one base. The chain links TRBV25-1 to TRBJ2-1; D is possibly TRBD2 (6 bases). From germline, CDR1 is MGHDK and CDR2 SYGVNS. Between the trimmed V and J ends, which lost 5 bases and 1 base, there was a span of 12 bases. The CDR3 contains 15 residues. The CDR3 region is CASSTGVESYNEQFF. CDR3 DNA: TGTGCCAGCAGTACGGGGGTTGAGTCCTACAATGAGCAGTTCTTC. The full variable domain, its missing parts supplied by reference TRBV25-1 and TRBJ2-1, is EADIYQTPRYLVIGTGKKITLECSQTMGHDKMYWYQQDPGMELHLIHYSYGVNSTEKGDLSSESTVSRIRTEHFPLTLESARPSHTSQYLCASSTGVESYNEQFFGPGTRLTVL.

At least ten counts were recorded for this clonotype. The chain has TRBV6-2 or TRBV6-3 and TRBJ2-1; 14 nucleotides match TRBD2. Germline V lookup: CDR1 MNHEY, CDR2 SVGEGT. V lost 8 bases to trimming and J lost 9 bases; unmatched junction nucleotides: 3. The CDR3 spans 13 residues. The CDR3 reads CASGTSGSGEQFF. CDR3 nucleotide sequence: TGTGCCAGCGGGACTAGCGGGAGTGGTGAGCAGTTCTTC.

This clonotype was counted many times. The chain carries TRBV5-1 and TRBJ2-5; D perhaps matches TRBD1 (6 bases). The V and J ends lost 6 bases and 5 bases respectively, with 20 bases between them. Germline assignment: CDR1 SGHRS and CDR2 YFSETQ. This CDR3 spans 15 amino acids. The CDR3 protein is CASNPTGGGMETQYF. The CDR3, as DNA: TGCGCCAGCAACCCAACTGGTGGGGGCATGGAGACCCAGTACTTC.

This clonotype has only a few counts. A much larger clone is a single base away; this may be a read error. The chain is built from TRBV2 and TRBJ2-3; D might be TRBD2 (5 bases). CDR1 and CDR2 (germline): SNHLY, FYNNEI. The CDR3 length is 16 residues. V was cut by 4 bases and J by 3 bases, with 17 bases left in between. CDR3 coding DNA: TGTGCCAGCAGTGTCGCCCCTTTAGCGATGACAGATACGCAGTATTTT. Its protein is CASSVAPLAMTDTQYF.

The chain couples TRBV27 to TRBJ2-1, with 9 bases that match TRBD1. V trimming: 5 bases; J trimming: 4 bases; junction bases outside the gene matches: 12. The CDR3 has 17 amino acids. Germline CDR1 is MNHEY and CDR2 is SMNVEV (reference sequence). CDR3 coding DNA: TGTGCCAGCAGTGAGGACCGGGACAGGGTTTCATACAATGAGCAGTTCTTC. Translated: CASSEDRDRVSYNEQFF.

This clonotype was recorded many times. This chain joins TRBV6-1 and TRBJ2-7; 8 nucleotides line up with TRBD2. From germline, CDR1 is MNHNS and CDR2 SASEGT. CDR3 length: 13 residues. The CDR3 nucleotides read TGTGTCAGCAGTGACTCAGGGACTAGAGAGCAGTACGTC. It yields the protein CVSSDSGTREQYV.

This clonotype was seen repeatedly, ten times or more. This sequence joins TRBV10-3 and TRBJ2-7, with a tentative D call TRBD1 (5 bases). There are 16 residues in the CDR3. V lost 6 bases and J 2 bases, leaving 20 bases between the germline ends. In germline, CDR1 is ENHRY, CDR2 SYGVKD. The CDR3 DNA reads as TGTGCCATCAGCGAAGCCTGGGGTGCAGGGACCTACGAGCAGTACTTC. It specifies CAISEAWGAGTYEQYF.

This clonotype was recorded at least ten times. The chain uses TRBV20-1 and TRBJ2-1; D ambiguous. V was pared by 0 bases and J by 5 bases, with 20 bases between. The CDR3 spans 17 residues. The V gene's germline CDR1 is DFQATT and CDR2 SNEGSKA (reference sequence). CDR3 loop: CSARDIRKNRLDNEQFF. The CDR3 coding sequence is TGCAGTGCTAGAGATATACGGAAGAACCGGTTGGACAATGAGCAGTTCTTC.

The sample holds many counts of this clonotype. The CDR3 protein is CSAKKFPLGAGGETQYF. The CDR3 DNA reads as TGCAGTGCTAAAAAGTTTCCCCTCGGAGCGGGAGGAGAGACCCAGTACTTC. This chain uses TRBV20-1 with TRBJ2-5, with 9 positions matching TRBD2. Trimming removed 4 bases from V and 4 bases from J; junction bases left unmatched: 16. Germline V gives CDR1 DFQATT, CDR2 SNEGSKA (reference sequence). This CDR3 spans 17 amino acids.

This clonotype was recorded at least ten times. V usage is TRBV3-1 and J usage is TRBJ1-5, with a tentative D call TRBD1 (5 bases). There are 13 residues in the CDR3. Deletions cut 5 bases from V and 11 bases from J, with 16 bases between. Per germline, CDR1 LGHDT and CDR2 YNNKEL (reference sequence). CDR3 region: CASSAHDSQAQHF. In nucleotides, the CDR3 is TGTGCCAGCAGCGCCCACGACAGCCAGGCCCAGCATTTT.

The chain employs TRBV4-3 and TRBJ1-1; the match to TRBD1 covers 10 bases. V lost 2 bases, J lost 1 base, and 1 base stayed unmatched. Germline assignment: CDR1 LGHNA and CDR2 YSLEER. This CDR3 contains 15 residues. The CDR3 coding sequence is TGCGCCAGCAGCCAACGACAGGGGGCGAACACTGAAGCTTTCTTT. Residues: CASSQRQGANTEAFF.

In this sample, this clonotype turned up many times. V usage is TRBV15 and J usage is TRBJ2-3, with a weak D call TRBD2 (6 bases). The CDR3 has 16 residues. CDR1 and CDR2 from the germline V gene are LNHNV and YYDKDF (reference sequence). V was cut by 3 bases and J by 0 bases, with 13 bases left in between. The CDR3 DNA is TGTGCCACCAGCAGGACTCGGGAGACTAGCACAGATACGCAGTATTTT. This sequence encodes CATSRTRETSTDTQYF.

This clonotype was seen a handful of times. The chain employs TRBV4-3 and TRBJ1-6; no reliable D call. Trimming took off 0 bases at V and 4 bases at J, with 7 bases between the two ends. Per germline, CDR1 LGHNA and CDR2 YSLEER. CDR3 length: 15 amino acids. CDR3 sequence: CASSQELGYNSPLHF. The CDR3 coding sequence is TGCGCCAGCAGCCAAGAGCTGGGATATAATTCACCCCTCCACTTT.